This TCR beta chain is from a study of cytomegalovirus exposure and HLA in healthy donors. A remark on this clone: Its target is unknown.

Whole-study results and caveats: Most TCR sequences were seen very rarely across donors, but some public TCRs occurred in many.

Measured with immunoSEQ multiplex PCR; TCRdb has only the in-frame clones, and not every one. The table lists some 250,000 clones, about nine tenths of them singletons, with 3.1% in the top ten. Trimming removed 3 bases from V and 0 bases from J; junction bases left unmatched: 8. CDR1 is SGHRS and CDR2 is YFSETQ in the germline V gene. There are 19 residues in the CDR3. The sample consisted of PBMCs. The TCR sequence derives from a woman aged 25 to 45 in good health and CMV-seronegative. The rearrangement joins TRBV5-1 to TRBJ2-1; 14 nucleotides align to TRBD2. The DNA for the CDR3 is TGCGCCAGCAGCTCGGGACTAGCGGGAGCTCCACCCTCCTACAATGAGCAGTTCTTC. Its protein product is CASSSGLAGAPPSYNEQFF.